The sequence of this T cell receptor (beta chain) was determined in a study of cytomegalovirus exposure and HLA in healthy donors. Study-wide results and limits: What was likely a sequencing artifact was a cluster of highly shared sequence variants.

Primers: 60 Vbeta forward and 13 Jbeta reverse. Produced via immunoSEQ multiplex PCR; TCRdb's table is partial and in-frame only. The sample has 150,000 to 200,000 clones; approximately 78% are singletons. The germline CDR1 and CDR2 sequences are SGDLS and YYNGEE. Trimming shortened V by 1 base and J by 2 bases, and 10 bases separated the two germline ends. The CDR3 extends over 15 amino acids. Notes on this clone: The antigen remains unidentified.

This receptor was obtained from a woman aged 30 to 39 in good health and CMV-seropositive. V usage is TRBV9 and J usage is TRBJ2-1; a possible D gene is TRBD2 (5 bases). Sequenced material: PBMCs. This chain's CDR3 is CASSVRAGTYNEQFF. DNA of the CDR3: TGTGCCAGCAGCGTAAGGGCGGGTACCTACAATGAGCAGTTCTTC.